The next 7 T cell receptor beta chains were all read from a single sample in a study of neurological immune-mediated disorders. MiXCR, run by TCRdb on the 5' RACE reads, gives a single entry per CDR3 protein. This table has tens of thousands of distinct CDR3 sequences, over 3.5% appearing once. Sequenced: CD4+ T cells from blood. These receptors all stem from a woman between 35 and 50 years old with multiple sclerosis.

The V call is TRBV5-1, the J call TRBJ2-7, with TRBD1 matching over 7 bases. J lost 7 bases, V lost 4 bases, and 5 bases had no gene match. Germline V CDR1 and CDR2: SGHRS, YFSETQ. The CDR3 consists of 12 residues. Written as DNA, the CDR3 is TGCGCCAGCAGCGAACAGGGGCGGGAGCAGTACTTC. Translation: CASSEQGREQYF.

This clonotype came up many times. The chain joins TRBV7-2 to TRBJ2-5; D is perhaps TRBD2 (6 bases). The CDR3 is 16 amino acids. Germline CDR1 is SGHTA and CDR2 is FQGNSA. V lost 0 bases, J lost 4 bases, and 15 bases lay in between. The CDR3 spells CASSLAVDLGGETQYF. CDR3 DNA: TGTGCCAGCAGCTTAGCGGTAGATCTGGGAGGAGAGACCCAGTACTTC.

In this sample, this clonotype turned up many times. The chain couples TRBV7-3 to TRBJ1-2, with TRBD1 matching over 10 bases. Germline values: CDR1 SGHTA, CDR2 FQGTGA. The V and J ends lost 0 bases and 2 bases, in that order; junction bases with no gene match: 6. The CDR3 length is 17 residues. The CDR3 loop is CASSLTRDRGRNYGYTF. CDR3 sequence (DNA): TGTGCCAGCAGCTTAACTCGGGACAGGGGAAGAAACTATGGCTACACCTTC.

This clonotype was found many times. The chain couples TRBV2 to TRBJ1-4; no definite D call. V was cut by 7 bases and J by 0 bases, with 12 bases left in between. Germline V CDR1 and CDR2: SNHLY, FYNNEI. This CDR3 is 15 amino acids long. The CDR3 loop reads CASTARPATNEKLFF. The CDR3 nucleotides read TGTGCCAGCACCGCACGACCCGCAACTAATGAAAAACTGTTTTTT.

This clonotype has at least ten counts. The chain combines TRBV7-9 with TRBJ2-2; D perhaps matches TRBD1 (5 bases). The germline V gene encodes CDR1 SEHNR and CDR2 FQNEAQ (reference sequence). V was pared by 2 bases and J by 0 bases, with 10 bases between. This CDR3 comprises 16 residues. The CDR3 spells CASSLRQNSNTGELFF. The CDR3 DNA is TGTGCCAGCAGCTTAAGACAGAACTCGAACACCGGGGAGCTGTTTTTT. Full variable domain (missing parts from reference TRBV7-9 and TRBJ2-2): DTGVSQNPRHKITKRGQNVTFRCDPISEHNRLYWYRQTLGQGPEFLTYFQNEAQLEKSRLLSDRFSAERPKGSFSTLEIQRTEQGDSAMYLCASSLRQNSNTGELFFGEGSRLTVL.

The chain is built from TRBV11-2 and TRBJ2-3, with D tentatively TRBD1 or TRBD2 (6 bases each). Germline assignment: CDR1 SGHAT and CDR2 FQNNGV. V was shortened by 2 bases and J by 4 bases, with 13 bases between the two germline ends. This CDR3 contains 15 residues. In DNA form, the CDR3 reads TGTGCCAGCAGCTTACAGGGGTGGGGGGCAGATACGCAGTATTTT. This encodes CASSLQGWGADTQYF.

This clonotype has at least ten counts. The chain links TRBV10-3 to TRBJ2-7; 7 nucleotides align to TRBD1. There are 15 residues in the CDR3. With V trimmed by 2 bases and J by 3 bases, 7 bases remained unmatched. Germline V CDR1 and CDR2: ENHRY, SYGVKD. In nucleotides, the CDR3 is TGTGCCATCAGTGAGCTAACAGGGGATCGCTACGAGCAGTACTTC. Its protein product is CAISELTGDRYEQYF.